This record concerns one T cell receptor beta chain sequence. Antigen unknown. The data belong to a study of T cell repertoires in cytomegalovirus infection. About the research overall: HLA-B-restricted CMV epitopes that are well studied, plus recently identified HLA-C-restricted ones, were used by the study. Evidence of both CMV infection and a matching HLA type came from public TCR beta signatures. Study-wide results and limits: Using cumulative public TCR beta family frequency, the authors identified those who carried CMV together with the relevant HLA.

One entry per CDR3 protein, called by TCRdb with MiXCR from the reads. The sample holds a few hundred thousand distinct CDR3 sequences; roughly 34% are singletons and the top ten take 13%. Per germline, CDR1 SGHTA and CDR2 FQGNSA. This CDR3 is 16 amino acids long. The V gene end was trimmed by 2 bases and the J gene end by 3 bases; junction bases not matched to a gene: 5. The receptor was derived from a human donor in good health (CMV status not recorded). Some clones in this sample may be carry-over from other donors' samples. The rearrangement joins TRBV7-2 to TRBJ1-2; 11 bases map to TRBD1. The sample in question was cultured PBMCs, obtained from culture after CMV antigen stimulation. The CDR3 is CASSLRTGGLDYGYTF. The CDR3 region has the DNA TGTGCCAGCAGCTTAAGGACAGGGGGCCTGGACTATGGCTACACCTTC.